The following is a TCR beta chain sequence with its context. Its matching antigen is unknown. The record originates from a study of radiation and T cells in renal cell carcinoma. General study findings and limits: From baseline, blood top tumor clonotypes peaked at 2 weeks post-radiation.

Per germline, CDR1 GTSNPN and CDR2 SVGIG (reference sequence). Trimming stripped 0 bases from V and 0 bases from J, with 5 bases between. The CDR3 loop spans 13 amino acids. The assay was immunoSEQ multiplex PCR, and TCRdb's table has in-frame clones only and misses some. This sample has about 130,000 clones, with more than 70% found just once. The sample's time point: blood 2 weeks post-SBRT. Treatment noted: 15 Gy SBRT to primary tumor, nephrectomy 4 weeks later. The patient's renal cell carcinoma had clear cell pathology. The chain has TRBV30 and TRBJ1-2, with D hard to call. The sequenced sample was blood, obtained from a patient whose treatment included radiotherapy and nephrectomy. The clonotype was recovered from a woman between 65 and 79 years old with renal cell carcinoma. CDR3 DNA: TGTGCCTGGAGTGTACTCACTAACTATGGCTACACCTTC. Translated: CAWSVLTNYGYTF.